The sequence of this TCR beta chain was determined in a study of shared clonotypes between healthy human individuals. Background on the study: For every donor, three CD4 naive, three CD4 memory, two CD8 naive and one CD8 memory plates were used.

Clones were sequenced by immunoSEQ multiplex PCR, and TCRdb holds only the in-frame ones, with some missing. The sample includes hundreds of thousands of clones, about 96% of them seen just once. CDR3 length: 18 residues. Germline V gene sequence: CDR1 MDHEN, CDR2 SYDVKM. The germline V and J ends were trimmed by 2 bases and 1 base, with 21 bases remaining between them. Naive CD8 cells, CD45RO-negative and positively selected for CCR7, excluded terminally differentiated effector memory CD45RA+ cells. Sequenced sample: naive CD8+ T cells sorted from blood. This sequence originates from a woman aged 25 to 39 in good health. The V call is TRBV28, the J call TRBJ2-7, with D perhaps assigned TRBD1 or TRBD2 (5 bases each). As DNA, the CDR3 is TGTGCCAGCAGTTTAACCCTGGGGACCGCGGCCTTGTCCTACGAGCAGTACTTC. This gives the protein CASSLTLGTAALSYEQYF.